A single sample gave rise to the 10 T cell receptor beta chains below, sequenced in a study of blood T cell repertoires in COVID-19. TCRdb's copy holds only in-frame clones and misses some; the assay was immunoSEQ multiplex PCR. This table holds 200,000 or so clones, 80% to 90% found once. Sequencing was carried out using peripheral blood. These receptors were obtained from a man in his 70s with active or convalescent COVID-19.

The rearrangement links TRBV7-9 to TRBJ2-7, with D unresolved. CDR3 size: 12 residues. V was trimmed by 2 bases and J by 6 bases, leaving 8 bases between them. Germline loops: CDR1 SEHNR, CDR2 FQNEAQ (reference sequence). CDR3 DNA: TGTGCCAGCAGCTTATCTCACGGCGAGCAGTACTTC. Protein sequence: CASSLSHGEQYF.

The rearrangement joins TRBV5-5 to TRBJ1-5; no reliable D call. CDR1 is SGHKS, CDR2 YYEKEE, per germline (reference sequence). The V and J ends lost 4 bases and 4 bases respectively, with 15 bases between them. The CDR3 contains 15 residues. CDR3 protein: CASSPVPGTNQPQHF. CDR3 nucleotide sequence: TGTGCCAGCAGCCCGGTCCCAGGCACTAATCAGCCCCAGCATTTT.

This chain links TRBV28 with TRBJ2-7; tentatively, D is TRBD1 (5 bases). Germline loops: CDR1 MDHEN, CDR2 SYDVKM. V was trimmed by 6 bases and J by 12 bases, leaving 15 bases between them. CDR3 length: 11 residues. CDR3 in amino acids: CASSSPQGRYF. As DNA, the CDR3 is TGTGCCAGCAGCTCCCCCCAGGGAAGGTACTTC. Full variable domain (rest looked up from reference TRBV28 and TRBJ2-7): DVKVTQSSRYLVKRTGEKVFLECVQDMDHENMFWYRQDPGLGLRLIYFSYDVKMKEKGDIPEGYSVSREKKERFSLILESASTNQTSMYLCASSSPQGRYFGPGTRLTVT.

CDR3 loop: CSVLGLAGVGGELFF. CDR3 DNA sequence: TGCAGCGTCCTAGGACTAGCGGGAGTTGGCGGGGAGCTGTTTTTT. The chain has TRBV29-1 and TRBJ2-2; 13 bases align to TRBD2. V was clipped by 6 bases and J by 7 bases; unmatched bases: 8. The length of the CDR3 is 15 residues. Germline V CDR1 and CDR2: SQVTM, ANQGSEA.

The chain employs TRBV4-3 and TRBJ2-7, with 10 bases fitting TRBD1. Germline V gene lookup returns CDR1 LGHNA and CDR2 YSLEER. After removal of 4 bases from V and 4 bases from J, the junction contained 7 bases not matched to a gene. There are 15 residues in the CDR3. The CDR3, as DNA: TGCGCCAGCAGCCTAGGGGACAGGGGAGGTTACGAGCAGTACTTC. Amino acid sequence: CASSLGDRGGYEQYF.

J is TRBJ1-3 and V is TRBV2; tentative D call: TRBD1 (5 bases). The length of the CDR3 is 14 residues. Trimming cost V 6 bases and J 0 bases, with 9 bases left between them. Germline V gives CDR1 SNHLY, CDR2 FYNNEI. CDR3 residues: CASRDTSSGNTIYF. The CDR3 bases are TGTGCCAGCAGGGACACGAGCTCTGGAAACACCATATATTTT.

The V gene is TRBV2, the J gene TRBJ2-6; the D is unclear. The V gene's germline CDR1 is SNHLY and CDR2 FYNNEI. The CDR3 covers 12 residues. Deletions cut 8 bases from V and 2 bases from J, with 4 bases between. This CDR3 is CASRPGANVLTF. CDR3 DNA: TGTGCCAGCCGTCCTGGGGCCAACGTCCTGACTTTC.

The table lists this clone with a few counts. This chain uses TRBV6-5 with TRBJ2-7; D ambiguous. CDR3 size: 15 residues. Germline CDR1 is MNHEY and CDR2 is SVGAGI. The V and J ends lost 1 base and 0 bases respectively, with 10 bases between them. CDR3 amino acids: CASSYFPGVSYEQYF. The DNA of the CDR3 is TGTGCCAGCAGTTACTTCCCCGGAGTCTCCTACGAGCAGTACTTC.

The chain joins TRBV28 to TRBJ2-7; D gene ambiguous. This CDR3 has 15 amino acids. Germline-derived CDR1 and CDR2 are MDHEN and SYDVKM. V was trimmed by 7 bases and J by 2 bases, leaving 18 bases between them. The CDR3 is CASTSLVPDPYEQYF. CDR3 nucleotide sequence: TGTGCCAGCACCTCTCTAGTGCCGGATCCCTACGAGCAGTACTTC.

CDR3 sequence: CASSLAGRTTGELFF. CDR3 coding DNA: TGTGCCAGCAGTTTAGCGGGCAGGACCACCGGGGAGCTGTTTTTT. The chain couples TRBV27 to TRBJ2-2; TRBD2 might be the D (5 bases). Trimming removed 2 bases at V and 4 bases at J, with 11 bases between. The CDR3 spans 15 residues. Germline V gene data show CDR1 as MNHEY and CDR2 as SMNVEV (reference sequence).